The source of this T cell receptor (beta chain) is a study of blood T cell repertoires in COVID-19. Across the study: Some COVID-19 samples were acute and others convalescent; all came from the United States, Italy and Spain.

Assignment of participants to cohorts was predicated upon participant-reported clinical history. Cohort 3 recovered donors had two negative PCRs, clearance, or symptom resolution. Measured with immunoSEQ multiplex PCR; TCRdb has only the in-frame clones, and not every one. Altogether approximately 220,000 clones are present, less than 90% being singletons, with the ten largest covering approximately 7.3%. Germline assignment: CDR1 SGDLS and CDR2 YYNGEE. The CDR3 sequence is 15 residues long. Trimming removed 4 bases at V and 0 bases at J, with 14 bases between. This receptor was taken from a woman in her thirties or forties who had recovered from COVID-19. The genes are TRBV9 and TRBJ2-7; D is ambiguous. Sequencing was carried out using PBMCs or T cells enriched from blood (not recorded which). DNA of the CDR3: TGTGCCAGCAGCCCCGAAGGCCGGAGCTCCTACGAGCAGTACTTC. Translation: CASSPEGRSSYEQYF.